This T cell receptor beta chain appears in the sequencing data of a study of vaccination and CD4 T cells after COVID-19. General observations from the study: Relatively few convalescent patients and no early post-infection timepoints were analyzed.

Described treatment: approximately 10-day PBMC culture with coronavirus spike peptide pools or control peptides (ViraFEST assay). It was with approximately 9.7 IU/ml IL-2 and 9 to 10 ug/ml peptide pools that 1.5 million to 2.5 million PBMCs per well were cultured. The junction had 13 bases not matched to a gene; V was cut back by 5 bases and J by 7 bases. The CDR3 contains 15 residues. Germline V gene sequence: CDR1 SGHTA, CDR2 FQGNSA. This clonotype occurred a few times. Its antigen remains unknown. Sequenced with the Oncomine TCR Beta short-read assay was DNA taken from cultured CD4+ T cells. TCRdb used MiXCR to reprocess the PCR reads, holding one entry per CDR3 protein. There are over 12,000 distinct CDR3 sequences in the sample; about 50% occur only once, and about an eighth lies in the top ten.

The chain combines TRBV7-2 with TRBJ1-2, with TRBD1 identical over 7 bases. Sequenced sample: CD4+ T cells from blood, cultured in vitro. The clonotype originates from a human donor who had recovered from COVID-19. In DNA, the CDR3 is TGTGCCAGCAGCCGGGGACAGATTTCGTTGGGTGGCTACACCTTC. Protein product: CASSRGQISLGGYTF.